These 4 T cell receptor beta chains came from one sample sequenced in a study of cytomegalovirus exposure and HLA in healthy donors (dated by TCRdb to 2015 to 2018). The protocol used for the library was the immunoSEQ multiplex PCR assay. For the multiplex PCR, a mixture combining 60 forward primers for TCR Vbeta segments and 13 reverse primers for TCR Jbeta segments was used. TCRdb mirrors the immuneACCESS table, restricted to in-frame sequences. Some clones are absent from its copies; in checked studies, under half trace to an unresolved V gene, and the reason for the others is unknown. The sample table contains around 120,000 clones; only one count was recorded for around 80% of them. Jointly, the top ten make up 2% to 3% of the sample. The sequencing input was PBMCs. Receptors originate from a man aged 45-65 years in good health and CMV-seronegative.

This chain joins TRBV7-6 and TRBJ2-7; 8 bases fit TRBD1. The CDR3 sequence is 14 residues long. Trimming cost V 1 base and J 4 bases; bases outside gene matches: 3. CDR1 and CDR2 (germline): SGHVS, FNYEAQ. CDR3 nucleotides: TGTGCCAGCAGCTTAGGGACAGGGTTGTACGAGCAGTACTTC. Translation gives CASSLGTGLYEQYF.

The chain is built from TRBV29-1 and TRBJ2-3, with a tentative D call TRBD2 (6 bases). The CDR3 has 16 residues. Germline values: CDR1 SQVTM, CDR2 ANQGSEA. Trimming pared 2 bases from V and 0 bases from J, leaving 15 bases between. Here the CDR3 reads CSVEFTGASSTDTQYF. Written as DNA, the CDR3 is TGCAGCGTTGAATTTACGGGAGCCTCTAGCACAGATACGCAGTATTTT.

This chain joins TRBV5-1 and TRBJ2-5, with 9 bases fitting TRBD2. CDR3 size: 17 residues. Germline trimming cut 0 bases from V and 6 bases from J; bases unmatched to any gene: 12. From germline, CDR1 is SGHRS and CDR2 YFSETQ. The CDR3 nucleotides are TGCGCCAGCAGCTTGGGTTTCTCGCGGGGGGGCCAGCAGACCCAGTACTTC. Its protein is CASSLGFSRGGQQTQYF. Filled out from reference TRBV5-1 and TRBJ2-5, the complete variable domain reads KAGVTQTPRYLIKTRGQQVTLSCSPISGHRSVSWYQQTPGQGLQFLFEYFSETQRNKGNFPGRFSGRQFSNSRSEMNVSTLELGDSALYLCASSLGFSRGGQQTQYFGPGTRLLVL.

DNA of the CDR3: TGTGCCAGTAGTATCAATGGAGGTTTAGCCAAAAACATTCAGTACTTC. This encodes CASSINGGLAKNIQYF. V is TRBV19 and J is TRBJ2-4; tentatively, D is TRBD2 (5 bases). CDR1 is LNHDA and CDR2 is SQIVND in the germline V gene (reference sequence). Trimming stripped 3 bases from V and 0 bases from J, with 12 bases between. The CDR3 totals 16 residues. The variable domain in full, completed from reference TRBV19 and TRBJ2-4, reads DGGITQSPKYLFRKEGQNVTLSCEQNLNHDAMYWYRQDPGQGLRLIYYSQIVNDFQKGDIAEGYSVSREKKESFPLTVTSAQKNPTAFYLCASSINGGLAKNIQYFGAGTRLSVL.